The 2 T cell receptor beta chains given below trace back to one sample, sequenced in a study of radiotherapy plus CTLA-4 blockade in lung cancer. The table came from immunoSEQ multiplex PCR; TCRdb's copy has only in-frame clones and leaves some out. The table records tens of thousands of clones, roughly 86% of them present only once. The input for sequencing was peripheral blood, taken from a patient treated with radiotherapy plus ipilimumab. These receptors originate from a human donor with non-small cell lung cancer who had a partial response to radiotherapy plus ipilimumab.

V and J are TRBV5-1 and TRBJ2-2; perhaps TRBD1 as D (5 bases). Germline V gene lookup returns CDR1 SGHRS and CDR2 YFSETQ. V lost 0 bases to trimming and J lost 0 bases, with 6 bases between them. The CDR3 spans 15 residues. CDR3 DNA sequence: TGCGCCAGCAGCTTGGCAGGGCCGAACACCGGGGAGCTGTTTTTT. It is translated as CASSLAGPNTGELFF.

The V and J genes are TRBV4-1 and TRBJ2-1, with TRBD2 matching over 9 bases. The germline CDR1 and CDR2 sequences are MGHRA and YSYEKL. The CDR3 sequence is 13 residues long. The V and J ends lost 8 bases and 5 bases, in that order; junction bases with no gene match: 4. The CDR3 here is CASGGTSNNEQFF. The CDR3 DNA follows: TGCGCCAGCGGGGGGACTAGCAACAATGAGCAGTTCTTC.